The next 22 T cell receptor beta chains were all read from a single sample in a study of shared clonotypes between healthy human individuals. Libraries were prepared by immunoSEQ multiplex PCR; TCRdb keeps only in-frame clonotypes and omits some of them. The sample records more than 2 million clones, 95% being singletons. Sequenced input: naive CD4+ T cells sorted from blood. Subset reported: CD45RA+ positively selected. The receptors were gathered from a man younger than 35 in good health.

The chain combines TRBV25-1 with TRBJ1-4, with a possible D match to TRBD1 (6 bases). There are 17 residues in the CDR3. V lost 6 bases and J lost 1, with 18 bases in between. Germline CDR1 and CDR2: MGHDK and SYGVNS. The CDR3 DNA is TGTGCCAGCAGGGGCCGGGGGCCTGGGGGAACTAATGAAAAACTGTTTTTT. Amino acids: CASRGRGPGGTNEKLFF.

With respect to this clone: Other DNA sequences in the same sample also yield this CDR3. This chain uses TRBV5-4 with TRBJ1-5; TRBD1 matches 7 bases. CDR1 SGHNT and CDR2 YYREEE come from the germline V gene (reference sequence). The CDR3 runs to 14 residues. Germline trimming cut 4 bases from V and 0 bases from J; bases unmatched to any gene: 1. As DNA, the CDR3 is TGTGCCAGCAGCAGACAGGGTAGCAATCAGCCCCAGCATTTT. It yields the protein CASSRQGSNQPQHF.

This sequence joins TRBV5-6 and TRBJ2-3; TRBD2 matches at 10 bases. Germline V gene sequence: CDR1 SGHDT, CDR2 YYEEEE. The junction had 4 bases not matched to a gene; V was cut back by 0 bases and J by 6 bases. The CDR3 is 15 residues long. CDR3 region: CASSLATSGKDTQYF. DNA for the CDR3: TGTGCCAGCAGCTTGGCCACTAGCGGGAAGGATACGCAGTATTTT.

Worth noting for this clone: Other DNA sequences within the sample encode an identical CDR3. The V gene is TRBV11-2, the J gene TRBJ2-7; D could derive from TRBD1 or TRBD2 (6 bases each). The germline CDR1 and CDR2 sequences are SGHAT and FQNNGV. The CDR3 extends over 11 amino acids. The V end lost 5 bases, the J end lost 7 bases, and 9 bases lay between the germline ends. CDR3 nucleotide sequence: TGTGCCAGCAGCCGAGGGGGGGAGCAGTACTTC. This sequence encodes CASSRGGEQYF.

The chain is built from TRBV10-3 and TRBJ2-7, with D perhaps matching TRBD2 (5 bases). CDR3 size: 15 residues. The ends were cut back, 5 bases at V and 0 bases at J, with 14 bases in the middle. CDR1 is ENHRY, CDR2 SYGVKD, per germline. The CDR3 loop reads CAISPGSPSSYEQYF. CDR3 DNA sequence: TGTGCCATCAGTCCTGGGAGCCCGAGCTCCTACGAGCAGTACTTC.

This clone was observed once. The V and J genes are TRBV19 and TRBJ2-1, with 10 bases aligning to TRBD1. V was clipped by 8 bases and J by 3 bases; unmatched bases: 4. The CDR3 extends over 14 amino acids. Germline V gene lookup returns CDR1 LNHDA and CDR2 SQIVND (reference sequence). The DNA of the CDR3 is TGTGCCAGTTCGACAGGGGGCGACTACAATGAGCAGTTCTTC. This translates into CASSTGGDYNEQFF.

For this clone: Other DNA variants within this sample encode the same CDR3. J is TRBJ1-5 and V is TRBV5-1; D is unresolved. The germline V gene encodes CDR1 SGHRS and CDR2 YFSETQ. The CDR3 has 13 residues. Trimming left V 4 bases short and J 5 bases short, with 10 bases between. CDR3 DNA: TGCGCCAGCAGCCCGGACGGCTATCAGCCCCAGCATTTT. Translated: CASSPDGYQPQHF.

The rearrangement uses TRBV5-5 and TRBJ1-5; D unresolved. The germline CDR1 and CDR2 sequences are SGHKS and YYEKEE (reference sequence). The CDR3 sequence is 15 residues long. V was cut by 6 bases and J by 0 bases, with 13 bases left in between. The CDR3 sequence: CASTFGPNSNQPQHF. In DNA form, the CDR3 reads TGTGCCAGCACCTTTGGGCCCAATAGCAATCAGCCCCAGCATTTT.

A note on this clone: This same CDR3 is encoded by further DNA sequences in the sample. The chain uses TRBV5-1 and TRBJ2-3; D call uncertain. This CDR3 has 15 residues. Germline V gene data show CDR1 as SGHRS and CDR2 as YFSETQ. V dropped 0 bases and J dropped 3 bases, with 11 bases sitting between them. Written as DNA, the CDR3 is TGCGCCAGCAGCTTGGAGGGCCGAACGACAGATACGCAGTATTTT. This encodes CASSLEGRTTDTQYF.

V usage is TRBV30 and J usage is TRBJ1-2; 7 positions match TRBD1. The CDR3 runs to 13 residues. Germline trimming cut 5 bases from V and 8 bases from J; bases unmatched to any gene: 11. Germline CDR1 reads GTSNPN; CDR2 reads SVGIG (reference sequence). CDR3 loop: CAWRSTGLAGYTF. Here the CDR3 DNA reads TGTGCCTGGCGGTCGACAGGGTTGGCCGGCTACACCTTC.

The rearrangement joins TRBV5-1 to TRBJ2-7; D is unresolved. CDR1 is SGHRS and CDR2 is YFSETQ in the germline V gene. This CDR3 has 13 amino acids. Trimming left V 4 bases short and J 9 bases short, with 17 bases between. Here the CDR3 reads CASSLDGDLGQYF. DNA of the CDR3: TGCGCCAGCAGCCTCGACGGCGATCTGGGGCAGTACTTC.

V gene TRBV6-1 combines with J gene TRBJ2-3; 7 bases fit TRBD1. Germline loops: CDR1 MNHNS, CDR2 SASEGT. There are 15 residues in the CDR3. The V and J ends lost 1 base and 1 base, in that order; junction bases with no gene match: 2. DNA for the CDR3: TGTGCCAGCAGTGAAGAGGGGGCCCGCACAGATACGCAGTATTTT. It encodes CASSEEGARTDTQYF.

The chain couples TRBV6-5 to TRBJ2-7; D is undetermined. CDR3 length equals 12 residues. Deletions cut 4 bases from V and 7 bases from J, with 11 bases between. Looked up from germline, CDR1 is MNHEY and CDR2 is SVGAGI. The CDR3 spells CASSSLPGEQYF. DNA for the CDR3: TGTGCCAGCAGTTCGCTCCCCGGAGAGCAGTACTTC.

The rearrangement links TRBV5-1 to TRBJ2-7; 7 nucleotides align to TRBD1. This CDR3 has 13 amino acids. Germline V gives CDR1 SGHRS, CDR2 YFSETQ. V lost 4 bases and J lost 6; bases outside the gene matches: 7. The CDR3 sequence is CASSHDRDGEQYF. The CDR3 DNA follows: TGCGCCAGCAGCCATGACAGGGACGGCGAGCAGTACTTC.

CDR3 nucleotide sequence: TGTGCCTGGATTCCTTGGGGCAGAAACTACTACGAGCAGTACTTC. Its translation: CAWIPWGRNYYEQYF. The J gene is TRBJ2-7, the V gene TRBV30; possible D gene TRBD1, 5 bases. V shed 4 bases and J shed 3 bases, with 19 bases lying between them. The CDR3 runs to 15 residues. The germline CDR1 and CDR2 sequences are GTSNPN and SVGIG (reference sequence).

The chain couples TRBV29-1 to TRBJ2-2, with 9 nucleotides matching TRBD2. V dropped 4 bases and J dropped 3; count of bases not matched to a gene: 6. The CDR3 contains 15 residues. Germline loops: CDR1 SQVTM, CDR2 ANQGSEA. For the CDR3, the DNA is TGCAGCGTTGTTGCGGGAGGGCCTGACACCGGGGAGCTGTTTTTT. Translating gives CSVVAGGPDTGELFF.

CDR3 amino acids: CASSSEQDPALETQYF. The CDR3 DNA follows: TGCGCCAGCAGCTCAGAGCAGGACCCTGCCCTGGAGACCCAGTACTTC. This chain links TRBV5-1 with TRBJ2-5; no clear D gene. Germline CDR1 and CDR2: SGHRS and YFSETQ. Trimming took off 3 bases at V and 5 bases at J, with 20 bases between the two ends. This CDR3 comprises 16 residues.

This rearrangement joins TRBV27 to TRBJ1-1; D might be TRBD1 (5 bases). Germline V gives CDR1 MNHEY, CDR2 SMNVEV (reference sequence). Trimming pared 6 bases from V and 5 bases from J, leaving 16 bases between. The CDR3 covers 14 residues. The CDR3 DNA reads as TGTGCCAGCAGGACGCCGGGGCTGACAACTGAAGCTTTCTTT. Translation: CASRTPGLTTEAFF.

The V gene is TRBV10-3, the J gene TRBJ2-3; 8 bases are a match to TRBD1. V lost 0 bases, J lost 9 bases, and 2 bases stayed unmatched. The length of the CDR3 is 13 residues. The germline CDR1 and CDR2 sequences are ENHRY and SYGVKD. This CDR3 is CAISESGQGTQYF. The CDR3 nucleotides read TGTGCCATCAGTGAGTCTGGACAGGGCACGCAGTATTTT.

The chain is built from TRBV5-1 and TRBJ1-6, with unresolved D. The germline V and J ends were trimmed by 3 bases and 8 bases, with 24 bases remaining between them. Germline lookup yields CDR1 SGHRS and CDR2 YFSETQ. This CDR3 contains 18 residues. The CDR3 loop reads CASSSFGQEPYEYSPLHF. The CDR3 nucleotides read TGCGCCAGCAGCTCCTTCGGGCAGGAGCCCTACGAGTATTCACCCCTCCACTTT.

The chain has TRBV19 and TRBJ1-2; 9 bases map to TRBD1. The CDR3 spans 15 residues. CDR1 is LNHDA, CDR2 SQIVND, per germline (reference sequence). J lost 4 bases, V lost 6 bases, and 9 bases had no gene match. The CDR3 spells CASSTITGGSYGYTF. The DNA of the CDR3 is TGTGCCAGTAGCACCATTACAGGGGGCAGCTATGGCTACACCTTC.

This chain uses TRBV19 with TRBJ2-7; TRBD1 aligns across 9 bases. CDR1 LNHDA and CDR2 SQIVND come from the germline V gene (reference sequence). The CDR3 runs to 15 residues. The ends lost 5 bases at V and 1 base at J; junction bases unmatched: 6. This CDR3 is CASSAAGTGSYEQYF. CDR3 nucleotide sequence: TGTGCCAGTAGTGCCGCCGGGACAGGGTCCTACGAGCAGTACTTC. Full variable domain (remainder filled in from reference TRBV19 and TRBJ2-7): DGGITQSPKYLFRKEGQNVTLSCEQNLNHDAMYWYRQDPGQGLRLIYYSQIVNDFQKGDIAEGYSVSREKKESFPLTVTSAQKNPTAFYLCASSAAGTGSYEQYFGPGTRLTVT.